This T cell receptor beta chain was observed in a study of molecular identifiers for immune sequencing clone quantification (dated by TCRdb to between 2017 and 2018). Background for the entire study: For a replicate experiment, the RNA from either approximately 20,000 or 100,000 naive CD8 T cells was divided into five aliquots, and four of those aliquots went on to sequencing. CD8 T cells were used in a methods study to benchmark molecular-identifier clustering-based TCR repertoire sequencing (MIDCIRS) and TCR RNA copy counting. General conclusions and limits of the study: Spiked-in Jurkat TCR RNA equivalent to a single cell was reported to be detectable even among 850,000 to 1,000,000 naive CD8 T cells. In CMV-specific effector cells, over 99% of molecules were held by clones above 20 RNA copies, whereas under 1% of molecules were held by such clones in naive cells. When barcode sub-clustering was left out, chimeric consensus sequences inflated TCR diversity, with chimeras reaching as high as 47%. Modeling gave around 2.7 recovered TCR RNA copies per cell versus around 10 by digital PCR, implying roughly 30% capture efficiency. Highly expanded clone sizes could be underestimated if identical TCR molecules share a barcode. Spiked-in Jurkat TCR RNA (approximately 10 copies' worth), which is not part of the donor repertoire, was contained in the naive libraries.

Germline trimming: 5 bases from V, 3 bases from J; junction bases outside gene matches: 10. Ends included, the CDR3 has 15 residues. Left in the record is the CDR3 DNA by itself, 45 bases read in frame from the first base. Via the germline V gene (reference sequence), CDR1 is SEHNR and CDR2 FQNEAQ. Libraries of naive CD8 T cells were built from approximately 20,000 to 980,000 sorted cells, with 10%, 30% or 50% of the purified RNA used. Naive CD8 T cells, defined as CD8+CD4-CCR7+CD45RA+, were FACS-sorted into RLT Plus buffer on a BD FACSAria II. Detection sensitivity was tested by spiking Jurkat RNA equal to roughly nine TCR copies' worth into samples containing about 18,000-1,000,000 naive CD8 T cells. Enrichment of CD8 T cells was performed with RosetteSep CD8+ T Cell Enrichment Cocktail and Ficoll-Paque, after which ACK red cell lysis was carried out. Comment on this clonotype: What this receptor recognizes is not known. No conserved phenylalanine or tryptophan ends this CDR3, so it is likely a read error.

The library was produced with PCR. The run used an Illumina HiSeq 4000. Bulk TCR libraries were generated as previously described, with the TCR primers listed in Table S5 used. Total RNA was purified with the Qiagen AllPrep DNA/RNA kit. Before analysis, reads from multiple sequencing runs of the same library were pooled. From the authors' description of their analysis: Reads were retained only if the reads had an exact TCR constant sequence, and the retained reads were trimmed to 150 nt and grouped according to their 12-nt molecular barcodes. Reads inside each barcode group were sub-clustered using a 15% Levenshtein threshold, and a quality-weighted consensus sequence was constructed for each RNA molecule. Non-functional sequences were filtered out, along with any lower-count sequence sitting one edit away from another sequence. Based on fitting two negative binomial distributions, any barcode sub-cluster with under 20% of the maximum read count was discarded. TCRdb handled the public reads itself, with Q25 trimming in fastp and clone calling in MiXCR, and kept productive beta chains. Records with the same CDR3 protein are collapsed into one entry carrying the most frequent genes and DNA. The V and J calls shown here were made by TCRdb, not taken from the authors' results. For this sample the table gives about 640,000 distinct CDR3 sequences, of which 20% were detected only once. The ten largest clonotypes hold 0.7% to 1% of the sample.

This receptor was taken from a human donor in good health. Some libraries in this study had Jurkat cell RNA spiked in. The V gene is TRBV7-9 and the J gene is TRBJ2-7; 7 of the junction bases match TRBD2. The sample was naive CD8+ T cells from blood, with Jurkat cell RNA spiked in. What the cell subset or site label conveys for this sample: FACS-sorted CD8+CD4-CCR7+CD45RA+ naive T cells. CDR3 protein: CASSPGGTGNYEQYC. In nucleotide form, the sequence is TGTGCCAGCAGCCCGGGGGGTACGGGTAACTACGAGCAGTACTGC.